Each of the 8 T cell receptor beta chains below was sequenced from the same sample in a study of post-analysis software for immune sequencing data. Study-level results: In patients, roughly 5 TRBV segments were more frequent than in controls, with TRBV5-6, TRBV5-1 and TRBV20-1 among them.

Unique molecular identifiers were carried by the TCR beta cDNA libraries. TCRdb recomputed calls from the PCR reads with MiXCR, one row per CDR3 protein. The table shows about 770,000 distinct CDR3 sequences, with about 43% occurring only once. No antigen has been assigned to these receptors. The sequencing input was blood. All receptors derive from a girl between 10 and 17 years old with multiple sclerosis.

The V gene is TRBV6-1, the J gene TRBJ1-2; D remains ambiguous. The CDR3 is 14 amino acids. V was shortened by 0 bases and J by 3 bases, with 8 bases between the two germline ends. Germline loops: CDR1 MNHNS, CDR2 SASEGT. The CDR3 loop is CASSEATDYYGYTF. Written as DNA, the CDR3 is TGTGCCAGCAGTGAAGCAACGGACTACTATGGCTACACCTTC.

In its sample, this clonotype was seen once. The chain recombines TRBV7-9 with TRBJ2-1; D remains ambiguous. Germline CDR1 and CDR2: SEHNR and FQNEAQ (reference sequence). V lost 1 base and J lost 2, with 12 bases in between. The CDR3 is made up of 16 amino acids. The CDR3, as DNA: TGTGCCAGCAGCTTAGGATTGCAGAGTCCCTACAATGAGCAGTTCTTC. This encodes CASSLGLQSPYNEQFF. Using reference TRBV7-9 and TRBJ2-1 for the parts outside the CDR3, the full variable domain is DTGVSQNPRHKITKRGQNVTFRCDPISEHNRLYWYRQTLGQGPEFLTYFQNEAQLEKSRLLSDRFSAERPKGSFSTLEIQRTEQGDSAMYLCASSLGLQSPYNEQFFGPGTRLTVL.

This clonotype has just a few counts. The gene calls are TRBV29-1 and TRBJ2-7, with TRBD1 as a possible D gene (6 bases). This CDR3 spans 13 amino acids. Between the trimmed V and J ends, which lost 6 bases and 0 bases, there was a span of 12 bases. CDR1 is SQVTM, CDR2 ANQGSEA, per germline. This chain's CDR3 is CSVVWDTSYEQYF. CDR3 nucleotides: TGCAGCGTCGTCTGGGACACCTCCTACGAGCAGTACTTC.

This chain joins TRBV28 and TRBJ2-7, with 10 bases that match TRBD1. The J call may be in error: the DNA end matches TRBJ2-5 better. The CDR3 is 15 residues long. Germline V gives CDR1 MDHEN, CDR2 SYDVKM. The CDR3 DNA follows: TGTGCCAGCAGTCCCCGGACAGGGGGTATTGAGACCCAGTACTTC. This sequence encodes CASSPRTGGIETQYF.

CDR3 in amino acids: CASSEGGGSLNEQFF. The CDR3 bases are TGTGCCAGCAGTGAAGGTGGCGGGAGCCTAAATGAGCAGTTCTTC. V gene TRBV25-1 combines with J gene TRBJ2-1; 7 nucleotides agree with TRBD2. This CDR3 is built from 15 residues. V lost 2 bases to trimming and J lost 7 bases; unmatched junction nucleotides: 8. CDR1 and CDR2 from the germline V gene are MGHDK and SYGVNS. The variable domain in full, with the rest retrieved from reference TRBV25-1 and TRBJ2-1, is EADIYQTPRYLVIGTGKKITLECSQTMGHDKMYWYQQDPGMELHLIHYSYGVNSTEKGDLSSESTVSRIRTEHFPLTLESARPSHTSQYLCASSEGGGSLNEQFFGPGTRLTVL.

This clonotype was found a few times. The chain recombines TRBV12-3 or TRBV12-4 with TRBJ2-7; D perhaps matches TRBD2 (6 bases). The CDR3 is 17 residues long. The V gene lost 4 bases and the J gene lost 0 bases, with 19 bases spanning the gap. CDR3 nucleotide sequence: TGTGCCAGCAGTTCCATGGGACTTTACCTAAGCTCCTACGAGCAGTACTTC. Translating gives CASSSMGLYLSSYEQYF.

This clonotype was detected only a few times. This chain joins TRBV12-3 or TRBV12-4 and TRBJ2-3, with 7 bases fitting TRBD1. The CDR3 extends over 13 amino acids. Trimming at V came to 5 bases and at J to 9 bases, leaving 8 bases not matched to a gene. Here the CDR3 reads CASSLDDRETQYF. The CDR3 DNA reads TGTGCCAGCAGTCTTGACGACAGGGAGACGCAGTATTTT.

This clonotype was seen only a few times. This chain links TRBV29-1 with TRBJ1-2; 7 bases fit TRBD1. Germline values: CDR1 SQVTM, CDR2 ANQGSEA. This CDR3 has 11 residues. The junction had 7 bases not matched to a gene; V was cut back by 6 bases and J by 9 bases. This chain's CDR3 is CSVADRECYTF. CDR3 sequence (DNA): TGCAGCGTCGCCGACAGGGAATGCTACACCTTC. The entire variable domain, with the rest obtained from reference TRBV29-1 and TRBJ1-2, is as follows: SAVISQKPSRDICQRGTSLTIQCQVDSQVTMMFWYRQQPGQSLTLIATANQGSEATYESGFVIDKFPISRPNLTFSTLTVSNMSPEDSSIYLCSVADRECYTFGSGTRLTVV.